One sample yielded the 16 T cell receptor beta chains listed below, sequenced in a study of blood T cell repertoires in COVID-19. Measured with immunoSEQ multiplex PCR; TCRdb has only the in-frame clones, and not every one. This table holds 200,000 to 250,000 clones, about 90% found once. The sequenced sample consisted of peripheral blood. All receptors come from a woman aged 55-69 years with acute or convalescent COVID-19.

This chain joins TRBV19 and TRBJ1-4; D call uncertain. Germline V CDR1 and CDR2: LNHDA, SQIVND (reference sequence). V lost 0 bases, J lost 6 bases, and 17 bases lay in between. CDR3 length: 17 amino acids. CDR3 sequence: CASSIDHNTANHEKLFF. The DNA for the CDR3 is TGTGCCAGTAGTATAGATCATAATACAGCAAACCATGAAAAACTGTTTTTT.

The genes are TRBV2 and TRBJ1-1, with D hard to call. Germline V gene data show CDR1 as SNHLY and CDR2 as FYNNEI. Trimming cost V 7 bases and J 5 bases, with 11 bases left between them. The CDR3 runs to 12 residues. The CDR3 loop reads CASKRSGTEAFF. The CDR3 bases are TGTGCCAGCAAACGGTCAGGAACTGAAGCTTTCTTT.

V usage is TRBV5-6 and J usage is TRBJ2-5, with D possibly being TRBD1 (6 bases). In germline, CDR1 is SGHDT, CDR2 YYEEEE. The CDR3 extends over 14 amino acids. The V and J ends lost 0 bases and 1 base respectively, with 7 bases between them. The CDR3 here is CASSLGQAQETQYF. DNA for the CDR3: TGTGCCAGCAGCTTGGGACAGGCCCAAGAGACCCAGTACTTC. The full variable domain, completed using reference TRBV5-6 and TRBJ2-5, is DAGVTQSPTHLIKTRGQQVTLRCSPKSGHDTVSWYQQALGQGPQFIFQYYEEEERQRGNFPDRFSGHQFPNYSSELNVNALLLGDSALYLCASSLGQAQETQYFGPGTRLLVL.

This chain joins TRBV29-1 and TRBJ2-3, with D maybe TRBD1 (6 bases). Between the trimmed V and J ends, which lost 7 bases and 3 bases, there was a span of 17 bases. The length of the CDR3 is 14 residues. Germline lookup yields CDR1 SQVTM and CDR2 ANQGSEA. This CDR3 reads CSAKRGFRTDTQYF. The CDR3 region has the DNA TGCAGCGCAAAAAGGGGGTTCCGGACAGATACGCAGTATTTT.

The CDR3 DNA sequence: TGCGCCAGCAGCTTTCCCGGCAGGGAAGAGACCCAGTACTTC. Its protein is CASSFPGREETQYF. This chain uses TRBV5-1 with TRBJ2-5; TRBD1 might be the D (5 bases). The germline CDR1 and CDR2 sequences are SGHRS and YFSETQ. The CDR3 length is 14 residues. V was pared by 2 bases and J by 3 bases, with 11 bases between.

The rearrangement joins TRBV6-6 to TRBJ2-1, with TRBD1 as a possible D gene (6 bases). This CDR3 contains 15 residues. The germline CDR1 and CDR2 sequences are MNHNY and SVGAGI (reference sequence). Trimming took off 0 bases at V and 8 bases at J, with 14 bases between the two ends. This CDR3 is CASSYSWTARDEQFF. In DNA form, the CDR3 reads TGTGCCAGCAGTTACTCCTGGACAGCGCGCGATGAGCAGTTCTTC.

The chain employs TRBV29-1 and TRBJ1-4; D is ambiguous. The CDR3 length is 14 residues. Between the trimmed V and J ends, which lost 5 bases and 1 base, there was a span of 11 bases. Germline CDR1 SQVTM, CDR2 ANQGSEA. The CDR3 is CSVRGVITNEKLFF. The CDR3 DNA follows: TGCAGCGTTAGAGGTGTGATAACTAATGAAAAACTGTTTTTT.

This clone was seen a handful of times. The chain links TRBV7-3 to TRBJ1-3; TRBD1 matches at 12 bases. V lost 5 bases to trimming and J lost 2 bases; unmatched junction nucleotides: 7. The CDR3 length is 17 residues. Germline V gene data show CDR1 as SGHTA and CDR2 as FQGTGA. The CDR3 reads CASSLLGQGAAGNTIYF. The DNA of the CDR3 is TGTGCCAGCAGCCTGCTGGGACAGGGGGCCGCTGGAAACACCATATATTTT.

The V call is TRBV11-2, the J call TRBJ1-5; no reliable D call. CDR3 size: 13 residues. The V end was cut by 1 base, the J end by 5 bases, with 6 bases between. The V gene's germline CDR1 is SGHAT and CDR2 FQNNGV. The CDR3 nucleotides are TGTGCCAGCAGCTTAGGAATAGATCAGCCCCAGCATTTT. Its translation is CASSLGIDQPQHF.

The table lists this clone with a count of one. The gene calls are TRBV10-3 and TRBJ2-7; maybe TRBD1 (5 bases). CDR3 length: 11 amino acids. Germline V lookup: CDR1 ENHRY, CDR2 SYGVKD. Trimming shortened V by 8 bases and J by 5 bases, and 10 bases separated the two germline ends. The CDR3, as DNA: TGTGCCATCTCTCAGGGAAACGAGCAGTACTTC. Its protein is CAISQGNEQYF.

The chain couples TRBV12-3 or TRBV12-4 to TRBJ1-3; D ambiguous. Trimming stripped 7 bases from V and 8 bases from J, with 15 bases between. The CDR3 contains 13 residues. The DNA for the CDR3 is TGTGCCAGCACGTCTGGGTTAGCGGACACCATATATTTT. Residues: CASTSGLADTIYF.

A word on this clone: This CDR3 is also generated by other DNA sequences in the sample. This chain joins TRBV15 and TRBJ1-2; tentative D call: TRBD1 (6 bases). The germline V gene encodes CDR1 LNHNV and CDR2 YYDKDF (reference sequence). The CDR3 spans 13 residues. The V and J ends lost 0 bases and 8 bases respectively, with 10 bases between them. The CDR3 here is CATSRDSRGGYTF. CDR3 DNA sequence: TGTGCCACCAGCAGAGATAGCAGGGGCGGCTACACCTTC.

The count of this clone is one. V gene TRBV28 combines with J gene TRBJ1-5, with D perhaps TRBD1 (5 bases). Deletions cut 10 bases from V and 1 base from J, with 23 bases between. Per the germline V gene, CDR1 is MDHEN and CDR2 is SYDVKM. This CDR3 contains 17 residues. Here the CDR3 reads CANPNPGSPDSNQPQHF. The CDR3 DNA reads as TGTGCCAACCCGAACCCAGGGTCTCCAGACAGCAATCAGCCCCAGCATTTT. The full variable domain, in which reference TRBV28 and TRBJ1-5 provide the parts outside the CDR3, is DVKVTQSSRYLVKRTGEKVFLECVQDMDHENMFWYRQDPGLGLRLIYFSYDVKMKEKGDIPEGYSVSREKKERFSLILESASTNQTSMYLCANPNPGSPDSNQPQHFGDGTRLSIL.

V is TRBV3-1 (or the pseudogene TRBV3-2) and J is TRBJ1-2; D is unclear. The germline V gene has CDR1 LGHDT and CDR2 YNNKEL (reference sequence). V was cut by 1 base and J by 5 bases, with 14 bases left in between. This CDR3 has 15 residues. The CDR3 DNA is TGTGCCAGCAGCCAAGGGTGGCCCTCCTCGTATGGCTACACCTTC. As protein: CASSQGWPSSYGYTF.

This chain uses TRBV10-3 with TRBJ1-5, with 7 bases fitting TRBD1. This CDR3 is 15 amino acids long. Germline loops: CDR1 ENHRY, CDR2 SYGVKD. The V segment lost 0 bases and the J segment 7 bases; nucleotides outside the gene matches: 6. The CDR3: CAISESQGGGQPQHF. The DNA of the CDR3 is TGTGCCATCAGTGAGTCGCAGGGGGGAGGACAGCCCCAGCATTTT.

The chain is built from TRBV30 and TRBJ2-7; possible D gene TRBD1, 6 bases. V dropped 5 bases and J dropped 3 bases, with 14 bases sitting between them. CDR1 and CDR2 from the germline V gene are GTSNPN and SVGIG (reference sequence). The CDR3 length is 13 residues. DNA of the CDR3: TGTGCCTGGGGACGGGACAAAAGCTACGAGCAGTACTTC. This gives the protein CAWGRDKSYEQYF.